These 12 T cell receptor beta chains originate from one sample sequenced in a study of OX40 agonist ivuxolimab in advanced cancers. Sequenced by immunoSEQ multiplex PCR; TCRdb stores in-frame clones only, minus some. Of tens of thousands of clones in the sample, more than 65% were seen once. Source: CD4+ or CD8+ T cells sorted from blood, taken in a trial of the OX40 agonist ivuxolimab. All receptors derive from an adult with an advanced solid tumor such as melanoma, head and neck, liver or kidney cancer.

This clone has at least ten counts. CDR3 in DNA: TGTGCCATCAGTGATCCGGGACAGGGTGCCCACGAGCAGTACTTC. Its protein is CAISDPGQGAHEQYF. The chain combines TRBV10-3 with TRBJ2-7; 9 bases match TRBD1. Germline V gene lookup returns CDR1 ENHRY and CDR2 SYGVKD. The CDR3 covers 15 residues. Trimming cost V 3 bases and J 5 bases; bases outside gene matches: 8.

The rearrangement uses TRBV7-6 and TRBJ2-1; TRBD1 matches at 8 bases. Germline V gene lookup returns CDR1 SGHVS and CDR2 FNYEAQ. This CDR3 has 16 residues. J was trimmed by 2 bases and V by 5 bases; bases with no gene match: 8. CDR3 sequence reads: CASSPQTGVTYNEQFF. In DNA form, the CDR3 reads TGTGCCAGCAGCCCGCAGACAGGGGTTACCTACAATGAGCAGTTCTTC.

The V and J genes are TRBV28 and TRBJ2-3; D is unresolved. The germline gives CDR1 MDHEN, CDR2 SYDVKM. Trimming took 2 bases from V and 2 from J, leaving 20 bases between them. The CDR3 is 18 amino acids. The CDR3 loop reads CASSLILKSGFHTDTQYF. CDR3 DNA sequence: TGTGCCAGCAGTTTAATTCTGAAATCCGGTTTTCACACAGATACGCAGTATTTT.

The CDR3, as DNA: TGTGCCAGCAGTGGTTCGATCAAAGGTGGGGGCTACACCTTC. The encoded protein is CASSGSIKGGGYTF. This sequence joins TRBV2 and TRBJ1-2; D call uncertain. Germline V gives CDR1 SNHLY, CDR2 FYNNEI. The V end lost 4 bases, the J end lost 8 bases, and 17 bases lay between the germline ends. The CDR3 length is 14 residues.

The chain recombines TRBV5-4 with TRBJ2-3; D unclear. The CDR3 sequence is 13 residues long. Trimming shortened V by 4 bases and J by 2 bases, and 8 bases separated the two germline ends. CDR1 and CDR2 (germline): SGHNT, YYREEE (reference sequence). The CDR3 spells CASSQTHTDTQYF. DNA for the CDR3: TGTGCCAGCAGCCAAACACACACAGATACGCAGTATTTT.

The chain employs TRBV29-1 and TRBJ2-7; no definite D call. The CDR3 totals 13 residues. Germline assignment: CDR1 SQVTM and CDR2 ANQGSEA. V was clipped by 6 bases and J by 5 bases, with 17 bases between them. The CDR3 loop reads CSVLRVARDEQYF. CDR3 DNA: TGCAGCGTCCTAAGGGTAGCTAGAGACGAGCAGTACTTC.

The rearrangement links TRBV6-1 to TRBJ2-7; the match to TRBD1 covers 7 bases. With 7 bases clipped from V and 1 base from J, the junction kept 10 bases outside the gene matches. CDR1 MNHNS and CDR2 SASEGT come from the germline V gene. The CDR3 extends over 15 amino acids. CDR3 sequence reads: CASMTTRGQSYEQYF. CDR3 bases: TGTGCCAGCATGACCACCAGGGGACAGTCCTACGAGCAGTACTTC.

The genes are TRBV2 and TRBJ1-1; 8 positions agree with TRBD1. The CDR3 is 13 amino acids. CDR1 is SNHLY and CDR2 is FYNNEI in the germline V gene. The V and J ends lost 9 bases and 1 base, in that order; junction bases with no gene match: 4. CDR3: CARKDRANTEAFF. In DNA form, the CDR3 reads TGTGCCAGGAAGGACAGGGCGAACACTGAAGCTTTCTTT.

The V call is TRBV2, the J call TRBJ1-6; D is possibly TRBD1 (6 bases). V lost 8 bases and J lost 5, with 10 bases in between. Looked up from germline, CDR1 is SNHLY and CDR2 is FYNNEI. The CDR3 totals 13 residues. CDR3 nucleotide sequence: TGTGCCAGCCGGAGGACAGATAATTCACCCCTCCACTTT. This codes for CASRRTDNSPLHF.

V usage is TRBV6-1 and J usage is TRBJ2-7, with a tentative D call TRBD2 (6 bases). This CDR3 has 14 residues. CDR1 is MNHNS and CDR2 is SASEGT in the germline V gene. The V end was cut by 0 bases, the J end by 4 bases, with 10 bases between. CDR3 sequence (DNA): TGTGCCAGCAGTGAAGCGGGACTGGTATACGAGCAGTACTTC. Translating gives CASSEAGLVYEQYF.

V is TRBV9 and J is TRBJ2-2; 8 nucleotides line up with TRBD2. Germline V lookup: CDR1 SGDLS, CDR2 YYNGEE. V lost 0 bases, J lost 4 bases, and 8 bases stayed unmatched. The CDR3 sequence is 17 residues long. The CDR3 protein is CASSVGVGGGFTGELFF. The CDR3 DNA is TGTGCCAGCAGCGTAGGAGTCGGCGGGGGGTTCACCGGGGAGCTGTTTTTT.

The chain uses TRBV27 and TRBJ2-7; 9 bases map to TRBD2. This CDR3 comprises 14 residues. The ends lost 2 bases at V and 3 bases at J; junction bases unmatched: 2. Germline V gene sequence: CDR1 MNHEY, CDR2 SMNVEV (reference sequence). The CDR3 coding sequence is TGTGCCAGCAGTTTAGCGGGAGGGCACTACGAGCAGTACTTC. Protein product: CASSLAGGHYEQYF.